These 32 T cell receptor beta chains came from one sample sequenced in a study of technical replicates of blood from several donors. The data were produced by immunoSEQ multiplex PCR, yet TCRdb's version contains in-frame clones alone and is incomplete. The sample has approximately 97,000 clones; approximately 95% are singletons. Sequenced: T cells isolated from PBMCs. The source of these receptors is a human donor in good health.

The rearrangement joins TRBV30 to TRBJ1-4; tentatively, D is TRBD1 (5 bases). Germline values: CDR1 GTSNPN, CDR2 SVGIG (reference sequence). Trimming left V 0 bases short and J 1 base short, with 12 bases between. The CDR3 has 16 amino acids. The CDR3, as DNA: TGTGCCTGGAGTGTACTAAAACAGGAAACTAATGAAAAACTGTTTTTT. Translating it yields CAWSVLKQETNEKLFF.

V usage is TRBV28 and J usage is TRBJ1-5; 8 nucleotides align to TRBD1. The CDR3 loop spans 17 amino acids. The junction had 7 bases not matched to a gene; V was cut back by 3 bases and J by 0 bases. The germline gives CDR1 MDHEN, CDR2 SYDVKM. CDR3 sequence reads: CASSLGTGLYSNQPQHF. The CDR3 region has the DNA TGTGCCAGCAGTTTGGGGACAGGACTCTATAGCAATCAGCCCCAGCATTTT.

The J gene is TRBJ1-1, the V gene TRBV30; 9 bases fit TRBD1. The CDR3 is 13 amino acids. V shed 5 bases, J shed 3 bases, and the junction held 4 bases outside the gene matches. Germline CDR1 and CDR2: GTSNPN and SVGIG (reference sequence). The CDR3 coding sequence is TGTGCCTGGGAACAGGGGGCAGACACTGAAGCTTTCTTT. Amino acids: CAWEQGADTEAFF.

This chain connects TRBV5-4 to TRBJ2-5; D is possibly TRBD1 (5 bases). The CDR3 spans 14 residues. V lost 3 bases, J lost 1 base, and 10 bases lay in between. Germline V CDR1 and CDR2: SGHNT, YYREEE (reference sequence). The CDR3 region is CASSSQGSQETQYF. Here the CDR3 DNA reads TGTGCCAGCAGCTCTCAGGGAAGCCAAGAGACCCAGTACTTC.

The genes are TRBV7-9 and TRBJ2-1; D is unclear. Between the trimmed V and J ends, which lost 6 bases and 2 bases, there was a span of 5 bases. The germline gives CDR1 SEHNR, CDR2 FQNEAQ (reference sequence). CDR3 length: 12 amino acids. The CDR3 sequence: CASRGAYNEQFF. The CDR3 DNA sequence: TGTGCCAGCAGGGGCGCCTACAATGAGCAGTTCTTC. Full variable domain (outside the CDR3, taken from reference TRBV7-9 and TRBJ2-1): DTGVSQNPRHKITKRGQNVTFRCDPISEHNRLYWYRQTLGQGPEFLTYFQNEAQLEKSRLLSDRFSAERPKGSFSTLEIQRTEQGDSAMYLCASRGAYNEQFFGPGTRLTVL.

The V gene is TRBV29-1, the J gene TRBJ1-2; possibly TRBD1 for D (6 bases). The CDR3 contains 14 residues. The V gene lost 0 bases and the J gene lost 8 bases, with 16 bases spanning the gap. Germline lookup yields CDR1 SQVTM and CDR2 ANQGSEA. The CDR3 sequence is CSVEDREQGTGYTF. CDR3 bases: TGCAGCGTTGAAGATAGAGAACAGGGAACCGGCTACACCTTC.

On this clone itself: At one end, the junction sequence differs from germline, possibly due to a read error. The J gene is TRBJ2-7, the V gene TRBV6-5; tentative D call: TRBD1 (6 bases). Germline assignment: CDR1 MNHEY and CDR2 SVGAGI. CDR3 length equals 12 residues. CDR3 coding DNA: TGTGCCAGCAGCTCGGGGTGGGGGCCCCGTCACTTC. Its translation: CASSSGWGPRHF.

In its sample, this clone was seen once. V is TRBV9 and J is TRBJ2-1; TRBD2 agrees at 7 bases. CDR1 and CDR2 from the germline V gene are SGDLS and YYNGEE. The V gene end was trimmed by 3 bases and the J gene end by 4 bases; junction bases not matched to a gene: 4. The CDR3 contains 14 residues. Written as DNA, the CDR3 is TGTGCCAGCAGCGCTAGCGGACTATACAATGAGCAGTTCTTC. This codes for CASSASGLYNEQFF.

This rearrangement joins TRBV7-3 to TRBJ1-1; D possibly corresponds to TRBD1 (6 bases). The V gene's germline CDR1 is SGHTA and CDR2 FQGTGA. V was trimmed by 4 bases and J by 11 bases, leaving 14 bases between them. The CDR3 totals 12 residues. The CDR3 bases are TGTGCCAGCAGCTCCTGGGGGGGCCACGCTTTCTTT. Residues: CASSSWGGHAFF.

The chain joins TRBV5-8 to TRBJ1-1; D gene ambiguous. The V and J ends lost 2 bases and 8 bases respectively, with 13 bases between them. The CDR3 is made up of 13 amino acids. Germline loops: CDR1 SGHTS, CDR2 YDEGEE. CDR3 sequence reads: CASSLIRTGEAFF. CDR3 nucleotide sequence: TGTGCCAGCAGCTTAATACGCACGGGGGAAGCTTTCTTT.

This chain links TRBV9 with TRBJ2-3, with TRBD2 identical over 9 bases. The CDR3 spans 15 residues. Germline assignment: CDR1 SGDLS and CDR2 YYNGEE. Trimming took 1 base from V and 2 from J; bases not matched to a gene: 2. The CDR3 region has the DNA TGTGCCAGCAGCGTACCTAGCGGGGACACAGATACGCAGTATTTT. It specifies CASSVPSGDTDTQYF.

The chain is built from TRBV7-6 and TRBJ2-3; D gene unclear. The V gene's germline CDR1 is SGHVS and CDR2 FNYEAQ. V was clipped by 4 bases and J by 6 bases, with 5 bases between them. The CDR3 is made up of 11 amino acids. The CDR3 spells CASSSRDTQYF. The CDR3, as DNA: TGTGCCAGCAGCTCTAGGGATACGCAGTATTTT.

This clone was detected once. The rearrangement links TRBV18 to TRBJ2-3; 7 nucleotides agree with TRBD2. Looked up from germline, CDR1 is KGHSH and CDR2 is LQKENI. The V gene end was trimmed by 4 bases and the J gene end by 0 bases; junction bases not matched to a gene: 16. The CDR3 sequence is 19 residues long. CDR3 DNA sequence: TGTGCCAGCTCACTCAACATTGGGACCGGGACTACTAGCACAGATACGCAGTATTTT. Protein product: CASSLNIGTGTTSTDTQYF.

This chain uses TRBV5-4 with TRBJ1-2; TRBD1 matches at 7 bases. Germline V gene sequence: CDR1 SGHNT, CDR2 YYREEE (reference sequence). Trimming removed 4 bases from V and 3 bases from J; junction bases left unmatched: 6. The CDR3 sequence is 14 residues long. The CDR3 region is CASSLGQDYYGYTF. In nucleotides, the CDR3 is TGTGCCAGCAGCCTCGGACAGGACTACTATGGCTACACCTTC.

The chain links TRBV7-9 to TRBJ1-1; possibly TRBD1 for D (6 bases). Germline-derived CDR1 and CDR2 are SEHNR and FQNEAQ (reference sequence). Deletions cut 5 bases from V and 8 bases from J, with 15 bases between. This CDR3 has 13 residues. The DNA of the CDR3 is TGTGCCAGCAGCCTCCGGGGGGCAGGGGAAGCTTTCTTT. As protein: CASSLRGAGEAFF.

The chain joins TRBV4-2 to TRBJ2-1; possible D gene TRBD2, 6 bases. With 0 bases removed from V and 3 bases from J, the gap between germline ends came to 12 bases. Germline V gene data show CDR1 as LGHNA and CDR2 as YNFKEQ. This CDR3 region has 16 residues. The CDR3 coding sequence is TGTGCCAGCAGCCAAGAGACTAGATCGGTCTACAATGAGCAGTTCTTC. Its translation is CASSQETRSVYNEQFF.

The CDR3 region has the DNA TGTGCCAGCAGCCTTCCGGGGTTTGGGTATGGCTACACCTTC. The encoded protein is CASSLPGFGYGYTF. The J gene is TRBJ1-2, the V gene TRBV28; unclear D gene. Germline V gene data show CDR1 as MDHEN and CDR2 as SYDVKM. The V end was cut by 6 bases, the J end by 5 bases, with 16 bases between. This CDR3 region has 14 residues.

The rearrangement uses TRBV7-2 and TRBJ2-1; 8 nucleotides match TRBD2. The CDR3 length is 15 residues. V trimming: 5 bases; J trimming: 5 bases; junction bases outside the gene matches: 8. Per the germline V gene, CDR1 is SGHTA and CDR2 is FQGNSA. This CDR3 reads CASSVSGSYNNEQFF. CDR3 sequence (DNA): TGTGCCAGCAGCGTAAGCGGGAGCTACAACAATGAGCAGTTCTTC. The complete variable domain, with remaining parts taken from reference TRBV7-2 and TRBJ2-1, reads GAGVSQSPSNKVTEKGKDVELRCDPISGHTALYWYRQSLGQGLEFLIYFQGNSAPDKSGLPSDRFSAERTGGSVSTLTIQRTQQEDSAVYLCASSVSGSYNNEQFFGPGTRLTVL.

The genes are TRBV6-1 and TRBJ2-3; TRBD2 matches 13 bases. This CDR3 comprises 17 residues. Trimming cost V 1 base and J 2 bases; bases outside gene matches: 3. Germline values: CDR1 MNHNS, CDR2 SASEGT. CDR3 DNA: TGTGCCAGCAGTGAAGAGGGACTAGCGGGACTCACAGATACGCAGTATTTT. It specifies CASSEEGLAGLTDTQYF.

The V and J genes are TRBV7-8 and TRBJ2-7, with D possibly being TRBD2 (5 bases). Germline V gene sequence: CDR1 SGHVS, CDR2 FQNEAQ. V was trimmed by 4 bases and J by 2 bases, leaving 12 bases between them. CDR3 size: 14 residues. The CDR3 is CASSSDEGAYEQYF. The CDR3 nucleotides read TGTGCCAGCAGCTCTGACGAGGGAGCCTACGAGCAGTACTTC.

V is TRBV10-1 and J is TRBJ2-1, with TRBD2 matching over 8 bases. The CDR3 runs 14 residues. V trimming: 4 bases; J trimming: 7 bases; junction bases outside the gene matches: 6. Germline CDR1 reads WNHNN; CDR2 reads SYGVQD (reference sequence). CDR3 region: CASSGPGGRNEQFF. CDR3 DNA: TGCGCCAGCAGTGGGCCGGGAGGGAGGAATGAGCAGTTCTTC.

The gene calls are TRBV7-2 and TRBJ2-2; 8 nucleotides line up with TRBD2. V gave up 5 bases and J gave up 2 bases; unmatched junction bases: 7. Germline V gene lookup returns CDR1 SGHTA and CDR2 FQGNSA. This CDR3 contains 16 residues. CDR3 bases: TGTGCCAGCAGCCCCGGGACTAGTCCAAACACCGGGGAGCTGTTTTTT. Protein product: CASSPGTSPNTGELFF.

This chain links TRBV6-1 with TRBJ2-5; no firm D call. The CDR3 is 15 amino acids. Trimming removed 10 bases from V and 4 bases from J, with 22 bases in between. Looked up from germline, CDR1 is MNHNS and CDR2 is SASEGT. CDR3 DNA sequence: TGTGCCATACACATCTTGTCGGGTGGATCAGAGACCCAGTACTTC. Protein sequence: CAIHILSGGSETQYF.

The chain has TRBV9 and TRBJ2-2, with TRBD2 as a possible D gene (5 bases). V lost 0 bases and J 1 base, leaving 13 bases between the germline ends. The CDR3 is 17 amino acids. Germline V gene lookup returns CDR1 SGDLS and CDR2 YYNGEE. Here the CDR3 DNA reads TGTGCCAGCAGCGTAGGATTAGGACTCCTGAACACCGGGGAGCTGTTTTTT. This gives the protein CASSVGLGLLNTGELFF.

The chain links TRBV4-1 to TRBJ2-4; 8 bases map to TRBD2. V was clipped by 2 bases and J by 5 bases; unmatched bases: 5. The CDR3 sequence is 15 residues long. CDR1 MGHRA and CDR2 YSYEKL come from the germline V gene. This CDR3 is CASSQLWREENIQYF. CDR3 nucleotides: TGCGCCAGCAGCCAATTATGGCGGGAGGAAAACATTCAGTACTTC.

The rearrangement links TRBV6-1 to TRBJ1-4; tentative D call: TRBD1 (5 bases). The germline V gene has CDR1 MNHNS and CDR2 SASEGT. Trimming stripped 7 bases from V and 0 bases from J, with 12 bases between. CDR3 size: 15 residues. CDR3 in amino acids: CASNRLFATNEKLFF. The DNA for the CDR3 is TGTGCCAGCAACAGGCTCTTTGCAACTAATGAAAAACTGTTTTTT.

In DNA, the CDR3 is TGTGCCAGGACCCGGGACAAACGCTATGGCTACACCTTC. Translating it yields CARTRDKRYGYTF. V gene TRBV27 combines with J gene TRBJ1-2; perhaps TRBD1 as D (6 bases). The V gene's germline CDR1 is MNHEY and CDR2 SMNVEV (reference sequence). Trimming removed 9 bases from V and 4 bases from J, with 15 bases in between. The CDR3 runs to 13 residues.

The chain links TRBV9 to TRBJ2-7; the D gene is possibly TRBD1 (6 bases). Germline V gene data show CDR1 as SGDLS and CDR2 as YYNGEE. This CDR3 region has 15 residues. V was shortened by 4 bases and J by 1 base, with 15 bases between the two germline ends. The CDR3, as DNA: TGTGCCAGCAGCCCTCTTGGAACAGGGTCCTACGAGCAGTACTTC. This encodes CASSPLGTGSYEQYF.

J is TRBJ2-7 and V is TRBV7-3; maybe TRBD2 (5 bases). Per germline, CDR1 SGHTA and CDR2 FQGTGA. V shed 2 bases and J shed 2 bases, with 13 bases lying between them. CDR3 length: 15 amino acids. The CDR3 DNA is TGTGCCAGCAGCTTATACCCGGGGTTCCCCTACGAGCAGTACTTC. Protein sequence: CASSLYPGFPYEQYF.

Written as DNA, the CDR3 is TGTGCCAGTAGTGACAGGGGTTATGACGAGCAGTACTTC. This translates into CASSDRGYDEQYF. This chain connects TRBV19 to TRBJ2-7; 8 nucleotides align to TRBD1. CDR3 length equals 13 residues. Germline CDR1 and CDR2: LNHDA and SQIVND (reference sequence). With 5 bases clipped from V and 5 bases from J, the junction kept 5 bases outside the gene matches.

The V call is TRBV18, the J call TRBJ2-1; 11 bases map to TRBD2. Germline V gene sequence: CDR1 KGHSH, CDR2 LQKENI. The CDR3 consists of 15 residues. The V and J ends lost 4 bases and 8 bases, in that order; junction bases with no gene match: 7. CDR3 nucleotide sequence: TGTGCCAGCTCACGGGACGGGACTAGCGGCCATGAGCAGTTCTTC. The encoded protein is CASSRDGTSGHEQFF.

DNA for the CDR3: TGCGCCAGCAGCCAAGTTATCGGGACCGGGGAGCTGTTTTTT. It encodes CASSQVIGTGELFF. The chain is built from TRBV4-1 and TRBJ2-2, with no clear D. The CDR3 has 14 residues. The V and J ends lost 1 base and 5 bases respectively, with 8 bases between them. Germline V gene sequence: CDR1 MGHRA, CDR2 YSYEKL.